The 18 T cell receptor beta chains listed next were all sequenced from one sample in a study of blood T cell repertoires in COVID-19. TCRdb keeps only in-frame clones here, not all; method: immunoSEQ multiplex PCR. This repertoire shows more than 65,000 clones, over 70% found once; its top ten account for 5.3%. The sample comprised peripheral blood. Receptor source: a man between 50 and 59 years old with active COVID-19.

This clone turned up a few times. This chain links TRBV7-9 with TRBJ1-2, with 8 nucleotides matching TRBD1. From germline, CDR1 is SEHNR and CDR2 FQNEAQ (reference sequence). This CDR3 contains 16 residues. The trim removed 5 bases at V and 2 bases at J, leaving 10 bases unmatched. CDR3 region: CASSRRTGSKNYGYTF. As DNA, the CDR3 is TGTGCCAGCAGCCGAAGGACAGGGAGTAAAAACTATGGCTACACCTTC.

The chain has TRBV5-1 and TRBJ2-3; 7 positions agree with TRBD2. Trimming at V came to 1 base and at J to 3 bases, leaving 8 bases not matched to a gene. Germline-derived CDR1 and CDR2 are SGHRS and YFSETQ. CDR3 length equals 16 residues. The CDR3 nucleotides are TGCGCCAGCAGCTTGACTGGCGGGGGTAGGACAGATACGCAGTATTTT. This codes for CASSLTGGGRTDTQYF.

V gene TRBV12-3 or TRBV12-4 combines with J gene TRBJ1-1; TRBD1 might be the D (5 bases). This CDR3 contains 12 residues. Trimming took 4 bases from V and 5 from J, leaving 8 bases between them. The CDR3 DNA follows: TGTGCCAGCAGTTCCGGGGGGACTGAAGCTTTCTTT. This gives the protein CASSSGGTEAFF.

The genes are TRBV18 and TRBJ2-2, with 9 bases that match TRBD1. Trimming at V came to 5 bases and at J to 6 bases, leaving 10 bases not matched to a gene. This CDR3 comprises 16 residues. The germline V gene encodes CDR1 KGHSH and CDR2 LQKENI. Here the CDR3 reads CASSTAGTGIAGELFF. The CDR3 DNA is TGTGCCAGCTCAACCGCCGGGACAGGGATCGCCGGGGAGCTGTTTTTT.

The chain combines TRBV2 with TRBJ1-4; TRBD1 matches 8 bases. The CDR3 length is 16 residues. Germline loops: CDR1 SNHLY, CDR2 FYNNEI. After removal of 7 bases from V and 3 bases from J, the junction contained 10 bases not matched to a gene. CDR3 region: CASTLSTGGANEKLFF. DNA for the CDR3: TGTGCCAGCACTCTTTCCACAGGGGGAGCTAATGAAAAACTGTTTTTT.

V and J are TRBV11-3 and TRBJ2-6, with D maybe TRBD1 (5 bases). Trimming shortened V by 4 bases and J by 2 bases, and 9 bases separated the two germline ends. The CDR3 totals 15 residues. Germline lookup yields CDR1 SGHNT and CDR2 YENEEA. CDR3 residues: CASSSGIAGANVLTF. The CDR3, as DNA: TGTGCCAGCAGCTCAGGGATTGCTGGGGCCAACGTCCTGACTTTC.

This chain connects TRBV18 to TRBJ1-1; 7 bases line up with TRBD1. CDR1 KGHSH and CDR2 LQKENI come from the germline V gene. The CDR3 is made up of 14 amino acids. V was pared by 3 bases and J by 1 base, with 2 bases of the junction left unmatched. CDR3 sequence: CASSPGQENTEAFF. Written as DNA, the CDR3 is TGTGCCAGCTCACCTGGACAGGAGAACACTGAAGCTTTCTTT.

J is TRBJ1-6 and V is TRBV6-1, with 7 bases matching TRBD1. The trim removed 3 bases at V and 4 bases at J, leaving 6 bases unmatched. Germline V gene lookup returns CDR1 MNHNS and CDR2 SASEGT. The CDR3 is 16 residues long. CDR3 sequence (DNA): TGTGCCAGCAGTGACCCCTCGACAGGGTATAATTCACCCCTCCACTTT. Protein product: CASSDPSTGYNSPLHF.

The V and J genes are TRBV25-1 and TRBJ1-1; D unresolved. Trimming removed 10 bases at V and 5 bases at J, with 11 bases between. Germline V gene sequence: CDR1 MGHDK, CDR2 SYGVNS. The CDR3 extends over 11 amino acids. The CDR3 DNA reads TGTGCCACCTCAGGCGAGACTGAAGCTTTCTTT. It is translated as CATSGETEAFF.

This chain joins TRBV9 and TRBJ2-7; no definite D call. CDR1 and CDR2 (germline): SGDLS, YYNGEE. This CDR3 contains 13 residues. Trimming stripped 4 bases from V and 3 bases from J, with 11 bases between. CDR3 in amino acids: CASSPPTNYEQYF. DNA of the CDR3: TGTGCCAGCAGCCCACCGACAAACTACGAGCAGTACTTC.

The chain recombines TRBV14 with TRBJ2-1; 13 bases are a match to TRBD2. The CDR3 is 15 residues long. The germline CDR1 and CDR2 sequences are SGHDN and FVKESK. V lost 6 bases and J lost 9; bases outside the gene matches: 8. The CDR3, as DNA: TGTGCCAGCAGTCTCGGACTAGCGGGAGTCAGTGAGCAGTTCTTC. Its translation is CASSLGLAGVSEQFF.

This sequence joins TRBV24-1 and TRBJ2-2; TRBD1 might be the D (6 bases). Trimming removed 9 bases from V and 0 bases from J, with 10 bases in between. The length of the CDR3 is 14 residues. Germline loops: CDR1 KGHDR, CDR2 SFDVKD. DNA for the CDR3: TGTGCCACCCAAGCAGGGGCGAACACCGGGGAGCTGTTTTTT. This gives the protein CATQAGANTGELFF.

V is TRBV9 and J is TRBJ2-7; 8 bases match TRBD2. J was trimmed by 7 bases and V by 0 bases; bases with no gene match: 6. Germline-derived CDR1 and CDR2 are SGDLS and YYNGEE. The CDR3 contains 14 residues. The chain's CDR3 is CASSVGSGGEEQYF. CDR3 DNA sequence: TGTGCCAGCAGCGTAGGGTCGGGGGGGGAGGAGCAGTACTTC.

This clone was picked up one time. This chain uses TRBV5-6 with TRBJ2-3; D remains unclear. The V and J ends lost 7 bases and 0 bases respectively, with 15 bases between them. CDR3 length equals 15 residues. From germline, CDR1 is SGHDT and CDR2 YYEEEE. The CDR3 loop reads CASSRSPASTDTQYF. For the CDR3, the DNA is TGTGCCAGCTCTAGGTCCCCCGCTAGCACAGATACGCAGTATTTT.

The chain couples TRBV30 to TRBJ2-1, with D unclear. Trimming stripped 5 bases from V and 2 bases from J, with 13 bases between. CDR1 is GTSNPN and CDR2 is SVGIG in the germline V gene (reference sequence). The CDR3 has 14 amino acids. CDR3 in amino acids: CAWARLITYNEQFF. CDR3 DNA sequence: TGTGCCTGGGCTCGACTGATTACCTACAATGAGCAGTTCTTC.

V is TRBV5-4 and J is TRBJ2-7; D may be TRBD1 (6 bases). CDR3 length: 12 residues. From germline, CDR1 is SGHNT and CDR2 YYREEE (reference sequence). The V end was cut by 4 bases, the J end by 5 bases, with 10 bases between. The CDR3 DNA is TGTGCCAGCAGCCGAGACAGGAACGAGCAGTACTTC. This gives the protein CASSRDRNEQYF.

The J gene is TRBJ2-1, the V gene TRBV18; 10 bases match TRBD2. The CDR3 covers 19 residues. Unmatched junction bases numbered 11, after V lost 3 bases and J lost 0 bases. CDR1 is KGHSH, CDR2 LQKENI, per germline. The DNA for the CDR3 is TGTGCCAGCTCACCCGTAGAACTAGCGGGAAGGAGCTCCTACAATGAGCAGTTCTTC. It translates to CASSPVELAGRSSYNEQFF.

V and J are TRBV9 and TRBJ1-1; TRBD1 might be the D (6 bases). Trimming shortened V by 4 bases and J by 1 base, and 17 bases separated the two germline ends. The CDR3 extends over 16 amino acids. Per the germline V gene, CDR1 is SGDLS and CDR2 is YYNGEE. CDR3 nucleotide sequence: TGTGCCAGCAGCCCTCCGGGAGGGGGTTGGAACACTGAAGCTTTCTTT. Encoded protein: CASSPPGGGWNTEAFF.